This T cell receptor (beta chain) appears in the sequencing data of a study of shared clonotypes between healthy human individuals. Donors were Caucasian adults residing in Nashville, Tennessee, USA. Naive CD45RA+ and memory CD45RA-negative subsets were split from CD4+ cells. This table comes from immunoSEQ multiplex PCR, and its TCRdb copy is limited to in-frame clones, with some not included. The repertoire holds about a million clones, with approximately 80% as singletons. Sequenced sample: memory CD4+ T cells from PBMCs. The subset is: CD45RA-negative fraction. The sequence was collected from a man aged 18 to 29 in good health. Some clones in this sample may be carry-over from other donors' samples.

The CDR3 nucleotides read TGCGCCAGCAGCCCTCGGACTAGCGGAATATACGAGCAGTACTTC. Amino acids: CASSPRTSGIYEQYF. J is TRBJ2-7 and V is TRBV5-1; TRBD2 aligns across 10 bases. The germline CDR1 and CDR2 sequences are SGHRS and YFSETQ. J lost 4 bases, V lost 4 bases, and 8 bases had no gene match. The CDR3 runs 15 residues. The complete variable domain, with remaining parts taken from reference TRBV5-1 and TRBJ2-7, reads KAGVTQTPRYLIKTRGQQVTLSCSPISGHRSVSWYQQTPGQGLQFLFEYFSETQRNKGNFPGRFSGRQFSNSRSEMNVSTLELGDSALYLCASSPRTSGIYEQYFGPGTRLTVT.